This T cell receptor beta chain emerged from a study of somatic mutations in cytotoxic T cells in rheumatoid arthritis. Sequencing used immunoSEQ multiplex PCR; TCRdb keeps in-frame clones, though not all of them. The data contain approximately 20,000 clones, over 75% of them singletons. The V gene lost 2 bases and the J gene lost 5 bases, with 8 bases spanning the gap. Germline CDR1 SGHNT, CDR2 YYREEE (reference sequence). The length of the CDR3 is 14 residues. Only a few counts were recorded for this clone. What it binds is unknown. Female donors made up around 54% of the healthy controls, blood donors whose median age was around 61 years (range 21-70). Overall study findings and caveats: CD8+ T-cell clonality did not differ significantly between rheumatoid arthritis patients and age-matched healthy controls. Some patients, about an eighth of the roughly 60, had a largest CD8+ clone that exceeded 20% of CD8+ cells. The CD8+ clonality of rheumatoid arthritis patients increased with age, whereas that of healthy controls did not.

This receptor was taken from a woman aged 45-65 years in good health. The V call is TRBV5-4, the J call TRBJ1-6, with TRBD1 as a possible D gene (6 bases). The sequenced sample consisted of CD8+ T cells sorted from blood. The CDR3, as DNA: TGTGCCAGCAGCTTAACAGGGAATAATTCACCCCTCCACTTT. Encoded protein: CASSLTGNNSPLHF.